Each of the 13 T cell receptor beta chains below was sequenced from the same sample in a study of blood T cells in healthy people across ages. Next came a second PCR, run for roughly 6 to 11 cycles, which used a sample-barcoded 5' primer along with a J-beta primer mix. TCRdb used MiXCR to reprocess the 5' RACE reads, holding one entry per CDR3 protein. The table shows about 640,000 distinct CDR3 sequences, with roughly 50% occurring only once. The source material was blood. These receptors were collected from a man between 60 and 75 years old in good health.

This chain uses TRBV20-1 with TRBJ2-1; the D is unclear. CDR1 is DFQATT and CDR2 is SNEGSKA in the germline V gene (reference sequence). Trimming took off 5 bases at V and 2 bases at J, with 16 bases between the two ends. The length of the CDR3 is 15 residues. CDR3 in DNA: TGCAGTGCTCCGCACTCAGCGAAACCCTACAATGAGCAGTTCTTC. Amino acids: CSAPHSAKPYNEQFF.

The DNA for the CDR3 is TGCGCCAGCAGCCAAGATCGTCAGACGAACACCGGGGAGCTGTTTTTT. Translation gives CASSQDRQTNTGELFF. V usage is TRBV4-1 and J usage is TRBJ2-2, with D unresolved. This CDR3 spans 16 amino acids. CDR1 is MGHRA, CDR2 YSYEKL, per germline. V was clipped by 0 bases and J by 0 bases, with 8 bases between them.

This clonotype has a handful of counts. The chain recombines TRBV20-1 with TRBJ1-6; a possible D gene is TRBD1 (5 bases). Germline-derived CDR1 and CDR2 are DFQATT and SNEGSKA (reference sequence). CDR3 length equals 13 residues. V was pared by 6 bases and J by 4 bases, with 10 bases between. CDR3: CSAEGIYNSPLHF. Here the CDR3 DNA reads TGCAGTGCAGAGGGGATATATAATTCACCCCTCCACTTT.

This clonotype occurred a few times. The chain combines TRBV29-1 with TRBJ1-6; tentative D call: TRBD1 (6 bases). The CDR3 length is 14 residues. Per germline, CDR1 SQVTM and CDR2 ANQGSEA. The ends were cut back, 3 bases at V and 8 bases at J, with 14 bases in the middle. The CDR3: CSVDPHRVDSPLHF. The CDR3 DNA sequence: TGCAGCGTTGACCCCCACAGGGTAGATTCACCCCTCCACTTT.

This clonotype was seen once. CDR3 nucleotides: TGCAGCGTTGAAGATACGGGCAGTCAAGAGACCCAGTACTTC. It yields the protein CSVEDTGSQETQYF. J is TRBJ2-5 and V is TRBV29-1; D unclear. Germline CDR1 reads SQVTM; CDR2 reads ANQGSEA. The CDR3 is 14 amino acids. Trimming removed 0 bases at V and 2 bases at J, with 10 bases between.

This rearrangement joins TRBV7-2 to TRBJ1-2; D gene unclear. This CDR3 contains 17 residues. Trimming cost V 2 bases and J 4 bases, with 20 bases left between them. Germline CDR1 SGHTA, CDR2 FQGNSA. The CDR3 DNA reads TGTGCCAGCAGCTTACGCCGTGAGCTTAAAGGTGGCTATGGCTACACCTTC. Amino acids: CASSLRRELKGGYGYTF.

To note about this clonotype: This could be a read error, since a much larger clone is one nucleotide away. The CDR3 loop reads CASRPNTGELFF. Written as DNA, the CDR3 is TGTGCCAGCAGGCCGAACACCGGGGAGCTGTTTTTT. V gene TRBV12-3 or TRBV12-4 combines with J gene TRBJ2-2; D is uncertain. This CDR3 is built from 12 residues. V lost 6 bases and J 0 bases, leaving 2 bases between the germline ends.

This clonotype was observed at least ten times. The chain carries TRBV20-1 and TRBJ1-2; 7 positions match TRBD1. CDR1 and CDR2 from the germline V gene are DFQATT and SNEGSKA (reference sequence). J lost 2 bases, V lost 4 bases, and 4 bases had no gene match. This CDR3 region has 13 residues. The DNA of the CDR3 is TGCAGTGCTACGTTGGGACAGAACTATGGCTACACCTTC. Amino acid sequence: CSATLGQNYGYTF.

The genes are TRBV12-3 or TRBV12-4 and TRBJ2-7, with 7 bases identical to TRBD1. The CDR3 covers 16 residues. V gave up 5 bases and J gave up 2 bases; unmatched junction bases: 12. Written as DNA, the CDR3 is TGTGCCAGCAGTGATCAATCGGGACAGCTAACCTACGAGCAGTACTTC. Its protein product is CASSDQSGQLTYEQYF.

In its sample, this clonotype was seen once. V gene TRBV7-9 combines with J gene TRBJ2-5; 9 positions agree with TRBD2. The CDR3 is 15 amino acids. Trimming removed 6 bases from V and 4 bases from J; junction bases left unmatched: 9. Germline CDR1 SEHNR, CDR2 FQNEAQ (reference sequence). The CDR3 DNA reads TGTGCCAGCAGACGGGGCGGGGGGGTTCGAGAGACCCAGTACTTC. Translated, it gives CASRRGGGVRETQYF. Together with reference TRBV7-9 and TRBJ2-5, the CDR3 gives the full variable domain: DTGVSQNPRHKITKRGQNVTFRCDPISEHNRLYWYRQTLGQGPEFLTYFQNEAQLEKSRLLSDRFSAERPKGSFSTLEIQRTEQGDSAMYLCASRRGGGVRETQYFGPGTRLLVL.

The chain employs TRBV7-2 and TRBJ1-4, with D possibly being TRBD1 (6 bases). The CDR3 has 15 amino acids. CDR1 and CDR2 from the germline V gene are SGHTA and FQGNSA. V dropped 5 bases and J dropped 8 bases, with 18 bases sitting between them. The CDR3: CASSPLTGLGEKLFF. The CDR3, as DNA: TGTGCCAGCAGCCCTCTTACAGGGTTAGGGGAAAAACTGTTTTTT.

This rearrangement joins TRBV2 to TRBJ1-2; 8 bases are a match to TRBD1. The V segment lost 7 bases and the J segment 6 bases; nucleotides outside the gene matches: 4. Looked up from germline, CDR1 is SNHLY and CDR2 is FYNNEI. This CDR3 spans 12 amino acids. The CDR3 region has the DNA TGTGCCAGCATCCAGGGGGCTAATGGCTACACCTTC. Residues: CASIQGANGYTF.

The V and J genes are TRBV27 and TRBJ2-1; TRBD2 matches at 8 bases. The better agreement between TRBJ2-7 and the DNA end casts doubt on the J call. Germline V CDR1 and CDR2: MNHEY, SMNVEV (reference sequence). The CDR3 is 15 amino acids. The chain's CDR3 is CASSFVASGYNEQYF. Here the CDR3 DNA reads TGTGCCAGCAGTTTCGTTGCTAGCGGGTACAATGAGCAGTACTTC.